One and the same sample provided the 7 T cell receptor beta chains below, sequenced in a study of shared clonotypes between healthy human individuals. The repertoire was sequenced with immunoSEQ multiplex PCR; TCRdb's copy has only in-frame clones and lacks some. Of approximately 1.1 million clones in the sample, about four fifths are singletons; the top ten hold about 0.52%. Sequencing used memory CD4+ T cells from PBMCs. The subset here: CD45RA-negative fraction. All receptors come from a man between 18 and 29 years old in good health. Some clones in this sample may be carry-over from other donors' samples.

This clone appeared a few times. The V call is TRBV10-3, the J call TRBJ1-1; D is possibly TRBD1 (6 bases). V was pared by 6 bases and J by 1 base, with 18 bases between. Germline assignment: CDR1 ENHRY and CDR2 SYGVKD. The CDR3 spans 16 residues. The CDR3 DNA is TGTGCCATCAGGGGGTCGGCAGGGGCAGGGAACACTGAAGCTTTCTTT. Translation gives CAIRGSAGAGNTEAFF.

Comment on this clone: Being one base from a much bigger clone, this may be a read error. The chain combines TRBV2 with TRBJ1-2, with D possibly matching TRBD1 (5 bases). This CDR3 spans 13 amino acids. The V end lost 5 bases, the J end lost 3 bases, and 10 bases lay between the germline ends. The germline V gene encodes CDR1 SNHLY and CDR2 FYNNEI. CDR3 DNA: TGTGCCAGCAGTAGAGGCAGGGACTATGGCTACACCTTC. Protein: CASSRGRDYGYTF.

Turning to this clone: At one end, the junction sequence differs from germline, possibly due to a read error. J is TRBJ2-1 and V is TRBV7-2, with 7 bases lining up with TRBD2. The CDR3 spans 15 residues. Germline V gene sequence: CDR1 SGHTA, CDR2 FQGNSA. CDR3: CASSLAGTTNNEQFF. The CDR3 region has the DNA TGTGCCAGCAGCCTAGCCGGGACTACCAACAATGAGCAGTTCTTC.

Only a few counts were recorded for this clone. The V call is TRBV27, the J call TRBJ2-2; no clear D. The CDR3 totals 15 residues. Trimming left V 2 bases short and J 3 bases short, with 10 bases between. Germline V gene data show CDR1 as MNHEY and CDR2 as SMNVEV (reference sequence). Written as DNA, the CDR3 is TGTGCCAGCAGTTTAATTCGTTGGGACACCGGGGAGCTGTTTTTT. Its translation: CASSLIRWDTGELFF.

The V gene is TRBV7-2, the J gene TRBJ2-1; D unresolved. V lost 4 bases and J 1 base, leaving 11 bases between the germline ends. Germline V lookup: CDR1 SGHTA, CDR2 FQGNSA. This CDR3 region has 15 residues. Written as DNA, the CDR3 is TGTGCCAGCAGCTCTCATTTCGCGTCCTACAATGAGCAGTTCTTC. As protein: CASSSHFASYNEQFF.

The genes are TRBV30 and TRBJ2-7; 9 nucleotides line up with TRBD2. The CDR3 sequence is 15 residues long. The germline CDR1 and CDR2 sequences are GTSNPN and SVGIG (reference sequence). Trimming removed 0 bases from V and 2 bases from J; junction bases left unmatched: 5. CDR3 in DNA: TGTGCCTGGAGTGTATGGAGCGGGAGGCCCTACGAGCAGTACTTC. This encodes CAWSVWSGRPYEQYF.

The chain combines TRBV5-1 with TRBJ2-5; a possible D gene is TRBD1 (5 bases). Germline V lookup: CDR1 SGHRS, CDR2 YFSETQ. The CDR3 has 15 residues. V was clipped by 4 bases and J by 0 bases, with 13 bases between them. CDR3 protein: CASSPGADYQETQYF. CDR3 coding DNA: TGCGCCAGCAGCCCTGGGGCAGACTACCAAGAGACCCAGTACTTC.